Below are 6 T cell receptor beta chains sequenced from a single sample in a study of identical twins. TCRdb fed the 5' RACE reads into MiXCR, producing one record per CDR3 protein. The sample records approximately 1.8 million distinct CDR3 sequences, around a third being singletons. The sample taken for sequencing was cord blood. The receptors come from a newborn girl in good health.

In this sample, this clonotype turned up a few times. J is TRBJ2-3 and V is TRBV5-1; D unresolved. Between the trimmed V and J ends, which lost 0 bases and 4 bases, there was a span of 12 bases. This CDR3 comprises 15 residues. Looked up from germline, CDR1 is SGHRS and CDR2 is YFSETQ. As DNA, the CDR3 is TGCGCCAGCAGCTTGGGCCCTAAGAGCGCAGATACGCAGTATTTT. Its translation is CASSLGPKSADTQYF.

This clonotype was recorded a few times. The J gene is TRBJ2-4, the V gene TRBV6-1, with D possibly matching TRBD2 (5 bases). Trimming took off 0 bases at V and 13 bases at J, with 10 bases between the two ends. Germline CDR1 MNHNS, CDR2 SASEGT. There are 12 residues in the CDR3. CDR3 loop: CASSEASREQYF. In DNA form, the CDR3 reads TGTGCCAGCAGTGAAGCGAGTAGGGAGCAGTACTTC.

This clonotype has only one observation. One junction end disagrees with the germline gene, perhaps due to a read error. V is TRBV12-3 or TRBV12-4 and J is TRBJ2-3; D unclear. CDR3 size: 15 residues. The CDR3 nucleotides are TGTGCCAGCAGTTTAGCAGGGATTAGAGCAGATACGCAATATTTT. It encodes CASSLAGIRADTQYF.

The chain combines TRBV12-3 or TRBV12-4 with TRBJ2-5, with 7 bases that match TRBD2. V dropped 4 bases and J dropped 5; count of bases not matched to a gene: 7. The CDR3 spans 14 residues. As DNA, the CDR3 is TGTGCCAGCAGTTACGAGCGGGGAAGCGAGACCCAGTACTTC. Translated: CASSYERGSETQYF.

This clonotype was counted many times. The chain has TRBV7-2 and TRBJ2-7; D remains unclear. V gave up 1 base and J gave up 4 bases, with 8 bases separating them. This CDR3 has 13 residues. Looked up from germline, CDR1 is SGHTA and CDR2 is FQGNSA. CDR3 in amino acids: CASSLESGYEQYF. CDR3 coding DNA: TGTGCCAGCAGCTTAGAGTCCGGGTACGAGCAGTACTTC.

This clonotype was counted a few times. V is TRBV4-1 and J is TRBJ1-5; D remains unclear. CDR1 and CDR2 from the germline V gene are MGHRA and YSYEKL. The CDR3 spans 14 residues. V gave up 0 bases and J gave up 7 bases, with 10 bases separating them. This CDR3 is CASSQDPDDQPQHF. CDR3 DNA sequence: TGCGCCAGCAGCCAAGATCCGGACGACCAGCCCCAGCATTTT.